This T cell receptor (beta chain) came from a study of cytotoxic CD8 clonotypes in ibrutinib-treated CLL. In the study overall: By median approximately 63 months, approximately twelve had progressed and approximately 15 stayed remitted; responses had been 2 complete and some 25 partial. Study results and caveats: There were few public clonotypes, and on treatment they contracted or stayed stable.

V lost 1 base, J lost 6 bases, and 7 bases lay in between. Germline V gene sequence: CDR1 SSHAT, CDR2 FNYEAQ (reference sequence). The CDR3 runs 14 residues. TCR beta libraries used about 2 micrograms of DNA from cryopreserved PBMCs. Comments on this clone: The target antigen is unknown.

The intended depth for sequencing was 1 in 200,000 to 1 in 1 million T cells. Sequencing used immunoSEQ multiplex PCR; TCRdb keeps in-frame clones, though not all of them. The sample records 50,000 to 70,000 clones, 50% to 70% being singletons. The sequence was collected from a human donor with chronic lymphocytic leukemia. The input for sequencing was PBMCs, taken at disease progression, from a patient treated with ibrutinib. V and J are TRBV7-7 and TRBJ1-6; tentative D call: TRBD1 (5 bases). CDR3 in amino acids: CASSLGQLNSPLHF. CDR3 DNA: TGTGCCAGCAGCTTAGGACAGCTTAATTCACCCCTCCACTTT. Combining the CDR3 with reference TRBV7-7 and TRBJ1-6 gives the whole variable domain GAGVSQSPRYKVTKRGQDVTLRCDPISSHATLYWYQQALGQGPEFLTYFNYEAQPDKSGLPSDRFSAERPEGSISTLTIQRTEQRDSAMYRCASSLGQLNSPLHFGNGTRLTVT.